This T cell receptor (beta chain) was sequenced during a study of CD8 T cells in ankylosing spondylitis. This CDR3 contains 14 residues. V gave up 1 base and J gave up 5 bases; unmatched junction bases: 4. In TCRdb, the 5' RACE reads were re-called with MiXCR into one record per CDR3 protein. Of roughly 220,000 distinct CDR3 sequences listed, more than 9% are singletons. Study-wide findings and caveats: Peripheral blood held disease-linked clones only at relatively low frequency, and these were CD8+. Existing reports had already noted some motif variants in reactive arthritis synovial fluid and blood. Significant enrichment of disease-linked clones was reported in matched ankylosing spondylitis synovial fluid.

This clonotype was recorded at least ten times. Its target is unknown. The sample comprised blood, either unsorted or a sorted T cell fraction (not recorded which). This receptor was obtained from a male donor with ankylosing spondylitis or in good health (not recorded which). This chain links TRBV12-3 or TRBV12-4 with TRBJ1-1; 7 nucleotides align to TRBD1. Here the CDR3 reads CASSLVTGETEAFF. The CDR3 DNA sequence: TGTGCCAGCAGTTTAGTAACAGGGGAGACTGAAGCTTTCTTT.